What follows describes a single TCR beta chain. This clonotype occurred many times. The target of this receptor is not known. There are no base qualities to consult, and no much larger clone falls within one base. These data belong to a study of Graves' ophthalmopathy and Graves' hyperthyroidism (dated by TCRdb to 2016 to 2019). About the investigation overall: Peripheral blood was collected at initial diagnosis, prior to any treatment. TCR beta repertoire signatures were used to distinguish Graves' ophthalmopathy from Graves' hyperthyroidism and to predict progression to ophthalmopathy. After sampling, hyperthyroidism patients received methimazole starting at 30 mg daily, and ophthalmopathy patients received high-dose intravenous methylprednisolone. In total, some 130 blood samples were TCR-sequenced: fewer than 50 ophthalmopathy, roughly 77 hyperthyroidism and around 17 hyperthyroidism-to-ophthalmopathy patients. For independent validation, a separate cohort was made up of approximately 19 hyperthyroidism patients plus 17 patients who later progressed from hyperthyroidism to ophthalmopathy. In six hyperthyroidism patients, T-cell repertoires of thyroid tissue and blood were compared. To explore V-J signatures that distinguish ophthalmopathy from hyperthyroidism, a discovery set of 100 patients was enrolled, made up of 43 with ophthalmopathy and under 65 with stable hyperthyroidism.

For repertoire sequencing, the TCR beta CDR3 regions were amplified from RNA transcripts. The first round was an RT-PCR using HTBI primers with the Qiagen OneStep RT-PCR kit, and this first round was followed by a second-round multiplex PCR, then size selection and purification. Sequencing of the libraries was carried out on an Illumina HiSeq2000 in paired-end mode with 100 bp reads. The original pipeline was this. SOAPnuke was used for read processing, and reads with adapters, uncalled bases, a mean Phred below 15, or no exact constant-primer or identifier match were discarded. COPE v1.2.5 was used to merge the high-quality paired reads. Each unique nucleotide sequence was treated as a clonotype, and MiTCR v1.1 was used to align the clonotypes to the IMGT TRB V, D and J references. Only V-J combinations with frequency above 0.0001 were analysed, covering around 99% of repertoires. For each V-J combination, a TCR clonal expansion and chaos score was defined as F50 clonal expansion divided by the chaos observed in the TCRdist matrix. Features were reduced by Welch's t-statistics and random forest to some 13 V-J combinations, which fed a naive Bayes classifier. The Morisita-Horn index was used to measure how similar the thyroid and blood repertoires were. TCRdb's own reprocessing of the public reads used fastp at Q25 and MiXCR and kept productive beta chains. Each record represents a unique CDR3 protein, reported with the most common genes and DNA among its rows. These V and J calls rely on TCRdb rather than the paper's analysis. Across this sample there are under 400,000 distinct CDR3 sequences, with about 17% seen only once. 9% to 15% of the sample goes to the ten largest clones.

What the authors observed across the whole study: In validation, the model predicted ophthalmopathy progression with 70.59% sensitivity and 72% to 80% specificity; roughly 12 predicted patients were CT-confirmed with GO in a median of approximately six months. Among expanded thyroid clonotypes with frequency above 0.001, most also showed up in blood, which suggests that blood repertoires may reflect the thyroid immune response. Ophthalmopathy was separated from stable hyperthyroidism by the 13-signature model with 85% to 90% sensitivity and roughly 82% specificity in cross-validation and with 80%/75% in the test set. Sample size was not predetermined statistically, and investigators were not blinded to group allocation.

The ophthalmopathy patients had moderately to severely active disease, with a Clinical Activity Score of 3 or higher, a NOSPECS grade of 4 or higher, and a disease duration of less than 3 months. Anyone with other autoimmune diseases, uncontrolled infections, pregnancy or lactation was excluded from the study. Diagnosis was based on clinical symptoms, serum thyroxine, TRAb, thyroid ultrasound and orbital computed tomography. Using Ficoll-Paque density gradient centrifugation, PBMCs were isolated from less than 11 ml of fresh peripheral blood. Total RNA was extracted using Trizol reagent, and RNA quality was checked on an Agilent 2100 Bioanalyzer. Including the terminal cysteine and phenylalanine, the CDR3 comprises 15 residues. Only the CDR3 portion is preserved as DNA: 45 bases, with reading frame beginning at the first base. The junction shows trimming of 4 bases on V and 0 bases on J, plus 12 bases between the germline ends. For CDR1 and CDR2, the germline V gene lists MNHEY and SVGEGT.

This TCR came from an adult man with Graves' ophthalmopathy. Input material: peripheral blood. The sequence joins TRBV6-2 or TRBV6-3 to TRBJ1-1; the D gene is perhaps TRBD1, from 5 matching bases. CDR3 loop: CASSFRTPMNTEAFF. The DNA reads TGTGCCAGCAGTTTCCGGACACCCATGAACACTGAAGCTTTCTTT.